This T cell receptor beta chain was identified in a study of human T cells and chemical hapten exposure (dated by TCRdb to the early 2020s). Regarding the research as a whole: For sensitization, 2% DPC in acetone was applied to a roughly 2 cm by roughly 2 cm area of upper inner arm skin. Weekly therapeutic DPC doses were additionally applied to the scalp of patients throughout the approximately 25-week study period. Blood was sampled from patients pre-sensitization (week 0) and at 2, 6 and about 24 weeks after DPC sensitization. Patch tests used Finn chambers with 0.01% DPC on the upper back, scored after 6 days by International Contact Dermatitis Research Group standards. About 28 alopecia patients gave blood for TCR sequencing at one to four time points (pre-sensitization, 2, 6 and 24 weeks). This study followed changes in the peripheral blood TCR repertoire in vivo during primary and secondary sensitization of alopecia patients to the hapten diphenylcyclopropenone (DPC). Alopecia areata with under or over 50% scalp involvement, alopecia totalis and alopecia universalis were represented in the patient cohort, which was mostly female. Libraries were combined into a pool for sequencing, and differences in TCR yield between samples came mainly from small differences in library volumes within the pool.

About this clonotype: Its antigen remains undetermined. Per-base qualities were not stored, and no clone one base away is much larger.

The library was obtained by RACE. Instrument used: NextSeq 500. Library preparation attached unique molecular identifiers to individual cDNA molecules for quantitative, reproducible TCR counting. From each blood RNA sample, both TCR alpha and TCR beta chains were sequenced. The study's processing was this. Samples had a median of 95,638 TCRs, with a range from about 23,224 to 700,000. V, J and CDR3 annotation of the TCR reads was carried out using the Decombinator software suite. For PS versus PT1 abundance plots, all samples were subsampled to the same number of TCRs (28,000). TCRs were defined as expanded if absent before sensitization and observed at least eight times at the 2-week time point. Clones were called with MiXCR by TCRdb after fastp trimmed the public reads at Q25, and only in-frame beta chains were retained. Here each entry gathers all rows of one CDR3 protein and keeps the most common genes and DNA. These V and J calls are TCRdb output, not the study's own analysis. The sample table shows approximately 97,000 distinct CDR3 sequences, and 25% to 35% are seen once. The ten largest clones capture 9% to 12% of the sample.

Reading the germline V gene gives CDR1 SNHLY and CDR2 FYNNEI. Deletion took 3 bases off V and 3 bases off J, with a span of 8 bases between the germline ends. The CDR3 contains 13 residues, cysteine and phenylalanine counted. The read is trimmed to its CDR3 DNA, 39 bases read in frame from base 1. General findings and caveats noted by the study authors: Compared with pre-sensitization or healthy control sets, expanded TCRs formed significantly more large CDR3 similarity clusters, which is consistent with antigen-driven responses. Alopecia, a presumed autoimmune disease, was present in all patients, so the immune response of the patients might differ from that of healthy individuals. A positive correlation was found between the number of PT1 expanded TCRs and patch test score, with significance reached at thresholds 8, 16 and 32 but not 4. After repeated subsampling, changes were observed in the strength of the expansion versus patch-test correlation and in the threshold at which the correlation became significant. No change with DPC sensitization was found in the number of TCRs above 1 in 1000 frequency, and no evidence of global repertoire structure alterations was found.

The time point label corresponds to: patch test 3, about 24 weeks after DPC sensitization. This sample's treatment or condition label indicates: therapeutic diphenylcyclopropenone sensitization with weekly scalp DPC. Blood at each patch-test visit was drawn before the patch test was applied. Eligible patients were aged 18 to 70, diagnosed with alopecia, deemed suitable for DPC therapy, and excluded if pregnant. Total RNA was extracted from unfractionated whole blood that had been collected in Tempus Blood RNA tubes. The source of this sequence is a man aged 35-49 years with alopecia areata. Some clones in this sample may be carry-over from other donors' samples. The rearrangement combines TRBV2 with TRBJ2-5; no D gene can be assigned with confidence. The sequences come from whole blood, collected in connection with sensitization to the hapten diphenylcyclopropenone (DPC). In nucleotides, the sequence is TGTGCCAGCAGTGACAACTGGGAAGAGACCCAGTACTTC. This encodes CASSDNWEETQYF.